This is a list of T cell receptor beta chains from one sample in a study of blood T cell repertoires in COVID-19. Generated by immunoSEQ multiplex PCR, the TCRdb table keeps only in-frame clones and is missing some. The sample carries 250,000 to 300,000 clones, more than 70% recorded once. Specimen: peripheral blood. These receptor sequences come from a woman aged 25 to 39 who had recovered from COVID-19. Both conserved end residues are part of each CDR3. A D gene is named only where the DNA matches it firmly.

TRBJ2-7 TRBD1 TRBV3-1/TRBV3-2 CASSLSATGTYEQYF TGTGCCAGCAGCCTCTCCGCGACAGGGACCTACGAGCAGTACTTC
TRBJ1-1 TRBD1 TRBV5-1 CASSLATGGEAFF TGCGCCAGCAGCTTGGCCACAGGGGGTGAAGCTTTCTTT
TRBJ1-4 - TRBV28 CASTNNEAGLENEKLFF TGTGCCAGCACCAATAACGAAGCGGGTCTAGAAAATGAAAAACTGTTTTTT
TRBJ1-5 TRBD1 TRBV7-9 CASSLDRGQPQHF TGTGCCAGCAGCTTAGACAGGGGGCAGCCCCAGCATTTT
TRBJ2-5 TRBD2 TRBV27 CASRTSGGQETQYF TGTGCCAGCAGGACTAGCGGGGGGCAAGAGACCCAGTACTTC
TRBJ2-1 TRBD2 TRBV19 CASSDVAGTYNEQFF TGTGCCAGTAGTGACGTAGCGGGGACCTACAATGAGCAGTTCTTC
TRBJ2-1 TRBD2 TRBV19 CASSRDRLAGGDEQFF TGTGCCAGTAGTAGAGATCGACTAGCGGGGGGGGATGAGCAGTTCTTC
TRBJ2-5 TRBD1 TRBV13 CASRTTGVGETQYF TGTGCCAGCAGAACCACAGGGGTAGGGGAGACCCAGTACTTC
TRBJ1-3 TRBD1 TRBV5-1 CASSFEAGQGGTIYF TGCGCCAGCAGCTTCGAAGCCGGACAGGGCGGCACCATATATTTT
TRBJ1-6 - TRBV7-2 CASSPSGGGGYNSPLHF TGTGCCAGCAGCCCATCCGGCGGGGGAGGCTATAATTCACCCCTCCACTTT
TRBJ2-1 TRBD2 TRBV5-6 CASSTEREVLYNEQFF TGTGCCAGCAGTACCGAACGGGAGGTATTGTACAATGAGCAGTTCTTC
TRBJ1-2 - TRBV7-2 CASSLGDEGVYGYTF TGTGCCAGCAGCTTAGGAGACGAGGGGGTCTATGGCTACACCTTC
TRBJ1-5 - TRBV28 CAGRGSNQPQHF TGTGCCGGCCGGGGAAGCAATCAGCCCCAGCATTTT
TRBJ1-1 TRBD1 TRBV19 CASSPGQGKTEAFF TGTGCCAGTAGCCCGGGACAGGGAAAAACTGAAGCTTTCTTT
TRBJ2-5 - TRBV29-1 CSVSAGPAREETQYF TGCAGCGTTTCGGCAGGGCCCGCTCGCGAGGAGACCCAGTACTTC
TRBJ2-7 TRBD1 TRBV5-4 CASSRGTAFLYEQYF TGTGCCAGCAGTAGAGGGACAGCTTTCCTCTACGAGCAGTACTTC
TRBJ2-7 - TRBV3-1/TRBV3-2 CASSQERQGREQYF TGTGCCAGCAGCCAAGAGCGCCAGGGTCGAGAGCAGTACTTC